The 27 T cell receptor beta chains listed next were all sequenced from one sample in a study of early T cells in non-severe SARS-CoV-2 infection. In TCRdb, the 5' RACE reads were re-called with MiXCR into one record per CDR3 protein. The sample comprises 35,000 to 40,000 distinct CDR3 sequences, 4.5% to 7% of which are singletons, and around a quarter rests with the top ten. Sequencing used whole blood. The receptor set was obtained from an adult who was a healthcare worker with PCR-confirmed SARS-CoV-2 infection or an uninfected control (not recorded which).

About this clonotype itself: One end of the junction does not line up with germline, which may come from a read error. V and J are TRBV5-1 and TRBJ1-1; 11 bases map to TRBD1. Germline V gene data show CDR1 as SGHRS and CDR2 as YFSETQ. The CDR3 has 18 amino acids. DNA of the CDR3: TGCACCAGCAGCCCTGGACAGGGGGCAAAGTCCTCGAACACTGAAGCTTTCTTT. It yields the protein CTSSPGQGAKSSNTEAFF.

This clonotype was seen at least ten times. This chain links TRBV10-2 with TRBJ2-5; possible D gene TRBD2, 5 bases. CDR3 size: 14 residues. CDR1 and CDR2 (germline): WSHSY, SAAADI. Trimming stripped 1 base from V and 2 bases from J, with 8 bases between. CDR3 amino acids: CASSEFSGQETQYF. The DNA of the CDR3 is TGCGCCAGCAGTGAGTTCAGCGGACAAGAGACCCAGTACTTC.

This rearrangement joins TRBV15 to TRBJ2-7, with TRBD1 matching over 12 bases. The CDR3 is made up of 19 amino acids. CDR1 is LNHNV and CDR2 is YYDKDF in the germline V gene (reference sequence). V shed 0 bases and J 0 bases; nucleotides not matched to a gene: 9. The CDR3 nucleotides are TGTGCCACCAGCAGAGAACGGGGACAGGGGGCTTTCCACTCCTACGAGCAGTACTTC. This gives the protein CATSRERGQGAFHSYEQYF.

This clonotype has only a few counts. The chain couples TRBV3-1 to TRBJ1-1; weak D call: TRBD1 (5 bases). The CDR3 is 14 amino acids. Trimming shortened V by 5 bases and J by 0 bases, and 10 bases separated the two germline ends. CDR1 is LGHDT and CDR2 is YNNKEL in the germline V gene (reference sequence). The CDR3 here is CASSGTYMNTEAFF. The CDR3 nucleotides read TGTGCCAGCAGCGGGACCTACATGAACACTGAAGCTTTCTTT.

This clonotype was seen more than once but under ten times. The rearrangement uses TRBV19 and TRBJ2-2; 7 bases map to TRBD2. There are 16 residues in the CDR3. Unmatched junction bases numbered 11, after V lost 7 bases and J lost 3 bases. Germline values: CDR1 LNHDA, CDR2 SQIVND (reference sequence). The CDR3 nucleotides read TGTGCCAGTAACCGGGGCGCGGGGGAGCACACCGGGGAGCTGTTTTTT. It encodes CASNRGAGEHTGELFF.

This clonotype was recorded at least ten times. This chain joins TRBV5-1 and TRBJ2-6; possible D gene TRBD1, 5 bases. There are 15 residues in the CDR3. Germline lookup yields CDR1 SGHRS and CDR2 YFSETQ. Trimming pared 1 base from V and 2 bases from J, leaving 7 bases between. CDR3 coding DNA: TGCGCCAGCAGCTTGCAAGGGGCTGGGGCCAACGTCCTGACTTTC. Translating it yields CASSLQGAGANVLTF.

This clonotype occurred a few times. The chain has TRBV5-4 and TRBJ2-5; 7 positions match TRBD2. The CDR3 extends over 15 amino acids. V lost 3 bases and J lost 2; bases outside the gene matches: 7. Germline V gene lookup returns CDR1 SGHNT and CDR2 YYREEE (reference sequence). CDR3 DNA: TGTGCCAGCAGCTCGCCGAACGGGGGGCAAGAGACCCAGTACTTC. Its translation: CASSSPNGGQETQYF.

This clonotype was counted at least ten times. Here the CDR3 reads CASSFGSGGHQETQYF. CDR3 coding DNA: TGTGCCAGCAGCTTTGGTAGCGGGGGCCATCAAGAGACCCAGTACTTC. The chain couples TRBV7-6 to TRBJ2-5; 9 bases fit TRBD2. Per germline, CDR1 SGHVS and CDR2 FNYEAQ. Unmatched junction bases numbered 7, after V lost 3 bases and J lost 2 bases. This CDR3 is 16 amino acids long.

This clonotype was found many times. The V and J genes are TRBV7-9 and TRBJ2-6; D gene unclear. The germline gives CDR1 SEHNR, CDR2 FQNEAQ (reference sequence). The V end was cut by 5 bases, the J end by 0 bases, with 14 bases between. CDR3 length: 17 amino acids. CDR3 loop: CASSPPGLRSGANVLTF. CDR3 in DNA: TGTGCCAGCAGCCCACCAGGCCTACGCTCTGGGGCCAACGTCCTGACTTTC.

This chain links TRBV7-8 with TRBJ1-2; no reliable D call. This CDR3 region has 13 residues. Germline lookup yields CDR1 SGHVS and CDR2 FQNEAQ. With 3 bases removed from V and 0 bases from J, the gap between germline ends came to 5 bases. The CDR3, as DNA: TGTGCCAGCAGCTTGGGTGCTAACTATGGCTACACCTTC. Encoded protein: CASSLGANYGYTF.

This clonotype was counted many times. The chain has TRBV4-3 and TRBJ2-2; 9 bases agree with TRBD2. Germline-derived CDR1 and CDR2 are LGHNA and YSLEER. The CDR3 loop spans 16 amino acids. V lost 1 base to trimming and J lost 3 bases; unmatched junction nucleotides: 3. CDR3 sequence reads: CASSQGGGADTGELFF. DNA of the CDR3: TGCGCCAGCAGCCAAGGCGGGGGGGCCGACACCGGGGAGCTGTTTTTT.

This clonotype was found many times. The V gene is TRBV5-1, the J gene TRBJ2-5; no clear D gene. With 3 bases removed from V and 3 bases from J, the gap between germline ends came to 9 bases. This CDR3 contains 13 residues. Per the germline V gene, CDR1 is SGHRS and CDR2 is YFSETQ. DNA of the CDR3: TGCGCCAGCAGCTCCCCAGGAGAAGAGACCCAGTACTTC. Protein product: CASSSPGEETQYF.

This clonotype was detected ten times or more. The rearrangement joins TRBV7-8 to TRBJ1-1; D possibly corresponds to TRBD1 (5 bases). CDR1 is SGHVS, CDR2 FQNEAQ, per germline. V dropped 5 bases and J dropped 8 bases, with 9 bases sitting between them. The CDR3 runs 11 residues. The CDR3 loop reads CASSQEGEAFF. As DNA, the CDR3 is TGTGCCAGCAGCCAAGAGGGGGAAGCTTTCTTT.

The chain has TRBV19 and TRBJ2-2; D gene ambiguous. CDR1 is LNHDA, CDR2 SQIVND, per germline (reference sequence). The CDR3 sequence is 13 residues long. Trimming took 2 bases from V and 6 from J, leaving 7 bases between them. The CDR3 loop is CASSIMGSGELFF. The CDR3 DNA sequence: TGTGCCAGTAGTATAATGGGGTCCGGGGAGCTGTTTTTT.

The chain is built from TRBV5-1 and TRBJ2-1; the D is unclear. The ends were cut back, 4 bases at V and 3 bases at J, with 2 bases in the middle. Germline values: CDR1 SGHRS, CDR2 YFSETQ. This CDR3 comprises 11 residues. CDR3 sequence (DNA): TGCGCCAGCAGCAACTACAATGAGCAGTTCTTC. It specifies CASSNYNEQFF.

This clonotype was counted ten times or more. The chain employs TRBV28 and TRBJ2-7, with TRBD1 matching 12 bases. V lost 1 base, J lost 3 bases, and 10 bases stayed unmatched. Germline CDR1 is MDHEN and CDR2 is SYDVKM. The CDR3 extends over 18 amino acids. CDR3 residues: CASSLYGSGQGAYYEQYF. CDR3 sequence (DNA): TGTGCCAGCAGTTTATACGGCTCGGGACAGGGGGCCTACTACGAGCAGTACTTC.

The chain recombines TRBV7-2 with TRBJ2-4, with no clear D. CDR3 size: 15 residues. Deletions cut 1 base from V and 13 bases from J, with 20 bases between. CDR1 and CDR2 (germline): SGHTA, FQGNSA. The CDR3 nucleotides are TGTGCCAGCAGCTTAGAGGTTACGGGCTACAGACCCCAGTACTTC. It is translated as CASSLEVTGYRPQYF.

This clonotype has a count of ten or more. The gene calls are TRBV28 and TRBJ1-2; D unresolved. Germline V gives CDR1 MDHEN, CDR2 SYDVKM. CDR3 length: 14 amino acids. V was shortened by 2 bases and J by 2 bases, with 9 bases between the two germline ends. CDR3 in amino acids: CASSLTGRNYGYTF. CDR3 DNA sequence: TGTGCCAGCAGTTTAACTGGCAGGAACTATGGCTACACCTTC.

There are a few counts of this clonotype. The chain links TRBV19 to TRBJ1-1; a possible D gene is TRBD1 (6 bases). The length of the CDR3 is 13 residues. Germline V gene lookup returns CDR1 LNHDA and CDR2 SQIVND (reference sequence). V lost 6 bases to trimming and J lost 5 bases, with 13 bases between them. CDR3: CASRRGGVTEAFF. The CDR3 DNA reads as TGTGCCAGTAGAAGAGGGGGGGTGACTGAAGCTTTCTTT. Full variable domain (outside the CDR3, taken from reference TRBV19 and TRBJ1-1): DGGITQSPKYLFRKEGQNVTLSCEQNLNHDAMYWYRQDPGQGLRLIYYSQIVNDFQKGDIAEGYSVSREKKESFPLTVTSAQKNPTAFYLCASRRGGVTEAFFGQGTRLTVV.

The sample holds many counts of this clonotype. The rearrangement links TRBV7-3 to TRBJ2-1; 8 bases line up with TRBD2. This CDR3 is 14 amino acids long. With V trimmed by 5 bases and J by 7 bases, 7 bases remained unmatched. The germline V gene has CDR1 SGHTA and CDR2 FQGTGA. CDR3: CASSPGVAGNEQFF. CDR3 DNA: TGTGCCAGCAGCCCCGGGGTAGCGGGAAATGAGCAGTTCTTC.

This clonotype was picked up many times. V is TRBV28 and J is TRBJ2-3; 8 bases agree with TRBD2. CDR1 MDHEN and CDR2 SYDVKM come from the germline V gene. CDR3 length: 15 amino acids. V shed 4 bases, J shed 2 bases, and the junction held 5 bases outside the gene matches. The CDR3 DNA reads TGTGCCAGCAGTTCGGGAGGGCTTACCACAGATACGCAGTATTTT. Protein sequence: CASSSGGLTTDTQYF. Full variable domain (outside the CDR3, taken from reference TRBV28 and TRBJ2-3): DVKVTQSSRYLVKRTGEKVFLECVQDMDHENMFWYRQDPGLGLRLIYFSYDVKMKEKGDIPEGYSVSREKKERFSLILESASTNQTSMYLCASSSGGLTTDTQYFGPGTRLTVL.

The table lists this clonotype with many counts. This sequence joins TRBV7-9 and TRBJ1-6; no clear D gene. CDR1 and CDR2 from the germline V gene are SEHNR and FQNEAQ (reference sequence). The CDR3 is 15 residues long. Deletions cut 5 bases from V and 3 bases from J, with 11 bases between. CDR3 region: CASSLRTGYNSPLHF. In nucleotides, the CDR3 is TGTGCCAGCAGCCTTCGGACGGGCTATAATTCACCCCTCCACTTT.

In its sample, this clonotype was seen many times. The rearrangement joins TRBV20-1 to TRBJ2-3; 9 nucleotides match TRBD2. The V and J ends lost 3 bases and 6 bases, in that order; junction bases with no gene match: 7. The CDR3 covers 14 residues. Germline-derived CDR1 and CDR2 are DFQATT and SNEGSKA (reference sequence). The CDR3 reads CSASIGLAYDTQYF. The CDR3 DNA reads TGCAGTGCTAGCATTGGACTAGCGTACGATACGCAGTATTTT.

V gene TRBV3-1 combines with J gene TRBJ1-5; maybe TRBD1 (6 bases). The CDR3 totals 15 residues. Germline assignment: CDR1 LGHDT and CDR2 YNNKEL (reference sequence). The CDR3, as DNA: TGTATCAGCAGCCATGCGGGGGCAGGGAAGCAGCCCCAGCATTTT. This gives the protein CISSHAGAGKQPQHF. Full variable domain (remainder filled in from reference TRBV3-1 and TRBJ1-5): DTAVSQTPKYLVTQMGNDKSIKCEQNLGHDTMYWYKQDSKKFLKIMFSYNNKELIINETVPNRFSPKSPDKAHLNLHINSLELGDSAVYFCISSHAGAGKQPQHFGDGTRLSIL.

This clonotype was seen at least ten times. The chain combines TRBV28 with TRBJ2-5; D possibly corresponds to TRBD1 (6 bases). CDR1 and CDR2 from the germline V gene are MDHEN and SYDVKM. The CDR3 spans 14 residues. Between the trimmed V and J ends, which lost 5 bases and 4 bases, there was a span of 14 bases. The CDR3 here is CASSLLQGRETQYF. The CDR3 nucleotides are TGTGCCAGCAGTCTATTACAGGGCAGAGAGACCCAGTACTTC.

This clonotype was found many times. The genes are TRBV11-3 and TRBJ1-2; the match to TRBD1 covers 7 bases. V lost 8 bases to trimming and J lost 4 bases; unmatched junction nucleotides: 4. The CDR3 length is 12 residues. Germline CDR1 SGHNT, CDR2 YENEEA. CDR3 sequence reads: CASAHRGYGYTF. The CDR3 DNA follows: TGTGCCAGCGCTCACAGGGGCTATGGCTACACCTTC.

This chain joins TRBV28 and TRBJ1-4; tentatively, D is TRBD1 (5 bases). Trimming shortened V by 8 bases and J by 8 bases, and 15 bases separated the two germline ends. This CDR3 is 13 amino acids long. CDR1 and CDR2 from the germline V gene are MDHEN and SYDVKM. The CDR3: CASADGGIEKLFF. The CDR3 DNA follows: TGTGCCAGCGCAGATGGGGGGATCGAAAAACTGTTTTTT.